This passage covers 21 T cell receptor beta chains from one sample sequenced in a study of human T cells and chemical hapten exposure. TCRdb re-derived calls from the RACE reads in MiXCR, one entry per CDR3 protein. The data hold fewer than 100,000 distinct CDR3 sequences, with roughly a tenth observed a single time. As for time point: patch test 3, about 24 weeks after DPC sensitization. Noted treatment: therapeutic diphenylcyclopropenone sensitization with weekly scalp DPC. The sequenced sample was whole blood, obtained in connection with sensitization to the hapten diphenylcyclopropenone (DPC). These receptor sequences come from a woman aged 25 to 39 with alopecia areata. Some clones in this sample may be carry-over from other donors' samples.

This clonotype was found many times. The chain employs TRBV19 and TRBJ2-5, with TRBD1 identical over 8 bases. V was clipped by 5 bases and J by 5 bases; unmatched bases: 7. Germline V lookup: CDR1 LNHDA, CDR2 SQIVND (reference sequence). The CDR3 has 14 residues. CDR3 sequence (DNA): TGTGCCAGTAGTTCACAGACAGGGGATGAGACCCAGTACTTC. As protein: CASSSQTGDETQYF.

This clonotype was counted ten times or more. The chain recombines TRBV5-6 with TRBJ1-2; TRBD1 is a possible D gene (5 bases). Germline V gene lookup returns CDR1 SGHDT and CDR2 YYEEEE. The V end was cut by 1 base, the J end by 7 bases, with 11 bases between. The CDR3 extends over 13 amino acids. For the CDR3, the DNA is TGTGCCAGCAGCTTGTCGGGGGTGGCTGGCTACACCTTC. Translation: CASSLSGVAGYTF.

This clonotype turned up a few times. The rearrangement links TRBV11-1 to TRBJ2-3, with 7 positions matching TRBD1. Germline CDR1 and CDR2: SGHAT and FQDESV (reference sequence). The CDR3 runs to 15 residues. With 5 bases clipped from V and 2 bases from J, the junction kept 7 bases outside the gene matches. The CDR3: CASSTGTADTDTQYF. The CDR3, as DNA: TGTGCCAGCAGCACCGGGACAGCAGACACAGATACGCAGTATTTT.

This clonotype occurred a few times. This sequence joins TRBV3-1 and TRBJ2-1; 8 nucleotides align to TRBD1. There are 15 residues in the CDR3. Germline V gene sequence: CDR1 LGHDT, CDR2 YNNKEL (reference sequence). Trimming removed 1 base from V and 7 bases from J; junction bases left unmatched: 6. CDR3 DNA sequence: TGTGCCAGCAGCCAAGCACTTACAGGGGGAAATGAGCAGTTCTTC. Translated, it gives CASSQALTGGNEQFF.

The sample holds many counts of this clonotype. V usage is TRBV3-1 and J usage is TRBJ2-2, with no clear D. Germline CDR1 reads LGHDT; CDR2 reads YNNKEL (reference sequence). V lost 2 bases to trimming and J lost 7 bases, with 8 bases between them. The CDR3 contains 13 residues. In DNA, the CDR3 is TGTGCCAGCAGCCAACAATCGGGCGGGGAGCTGTTTTTT. Protein: CASSQQSGGELFF. Full variable domain (rest looked up from reference TRBV3-1 and TRBJ2-2): DTAVSQTPKYLVTQMGNDKSIKCEQNLGHDTMYWYKQDSKKFLKIMFSYNNKELIINETVPNRFSPKSPDKAHLNLHINSLELGDSAVYFCASSQQSGGELFFGEGSRLTVL.

As concerns this clonotype: A much larger clonotype is one base distant, so this may be a read error. The chain combines TRBV2 with TRBJ2-7, with no clear D. CDR3 length: 10 residues. The germline gives CDR1 SNHLY, CDR2 FYNNEI. V dropped 3 bases and J dropped 3 bases, with 0 bases sitting between them. The CDR3 spells CASSDYEQYV. The CDR3 nucleotides read TGTGCCAGCAGTGACTACGAGCAGTACGTC.

J is TRBJ2-1 and V is TRBV29-1; no definite D call. The CDR3 contains 10 residues. Germline CDR1 reads SQVTM; CDR2 reads ANQGSEA. V lost 7 bases and J 10 bases, leaving 11 bases between the germline ends. The CDR3 loop reads CSAHNREQFF. The CDR3 bases are TGCAGCGCCCACAACCGAGAGCAGTTCTTC.

This clonotype was seen a few times. The V gene is TRBV3-1, the J gene TRBJ2-3; either TRBD1 or TRBD2 may supply D (5 bases each). This CDR3 is 14 amino acids long. Trimming removed 4 bases at V and 6 bases at J, with 14 bases between. Germline V lookup: CDR1 LGHDT, CDR2 YNNKEL (reference sequence). CDR3 residues: CASSPGSSRDTQYF. The CDR3 coding sequence is TGTGCCAGCAGCCCAGGGAGTTCGAGGGATACGCAGTATTTT.

The table lists this clonotype with many counts. This chain connects TRBV3-1 to TRBJ2-7; D is unclear. The CDR3 runs 13 residues. The germline V gene encodes CDR1 LGHDT and CDR2 YNNKEL (reference sequence). The V and J ends lost 0 bases and 4 bases respectively, with 7 bases between them. The CDR3 loop reads CASSQEATYEQYF. The CDR3 bases are TGTGCCAGCAGCCAAGAAGCCACTTACGAGCAGTACTTC.

This clonotype has more than one count but fewer than ten. The chain has TRBV2 and TRBJ1-2; the D is unclear. Looked up from germline, CDR1 is SNHLY and CDR2 is FYNNEI. The CDR3 has 14 residues. V lost 5 bases to trimming and J lost 6 bases, with 16 bases between them. The DNA of the CDR3 is TGTGCCAGCAGTAGGTTATCGCCAGACAATGGCTACACCTTC. It translates to CASSRLSPDNGYTF.

The chain uses TRBV4-1 and TRBJ2-7; tentative D call: TRBD2 (6 bases). This CDR3 has 14 amino acids. Germline CDR1 reads MGHRA; CDR2 reads YSYEKL. Trimming cost V 3 bases and J 6 bases, with 15 bases left between them. DNA of the CDR3: TGCGCCAGCAGCCATTCGGAGGGTACAAGCGAGCAGTACGTC. It translates to CASSHSEGTSEQYV.

A few counts support this clonotype. The V call is TRBV29-1, the J call TRBJ2-4; D call uncertain. The length of the CDR3 is 15 residues. The V gene lost 4 bases and the J gene lost 0 bases, with 13 bases spanning the gap. The germline CDR1 and CDR2 sequences are SQVTM and ANQGSEA. The CDR3 DNA sequence: TGCAGCGTTGTACCGGGCGGTCAAGCCAAAAACATTCAGTACTTC. It translates to CSVVPGGQAKNIQYF. Variable domain in full (rest from reference TRBV29-1 and TRBJ2-4): SAVISQKPSRDICQRGTSLTIQCQVDSQVTMMFWYRQQPGQSLTLIATANQGSEATYESGFVIDKFPISRPNLTFSTLTVSNMSPEDSSIYLCSVVPGGQAKNIQYFGAGTRLSVL.

V usage is TRBV19 and J usage is TRBJ2-5; 7 positions match TRBD1. Germline-derived CDR1 and CDR2 are LNHDA and SQIVND (reference sequence). The CDR3 length is 14 residues. The J segment lost 2 bases and the V segment lost 5 bases, leaving 5 bases of the junction unmatched. CDR3 amino acids: CASSPTGAQETQYF. The CDR3 bases are TGTGCCAGTAGTCCAACAGGGGCGCAAGAGACCCAGTACTTC.

This clonotype has a count of ten or more. V gene TRBV6-6 combines with J gene TRBJ2-3; D unclear. Germline CDR1 reads MNHNY; CDR2 reads SVGAGI (reference sequence). This CDR3 contains 16 residues. V dropped 0 bases and J dropped 0 bases, with 10 bases sitting between them. The CDR3 DNA reads as TGTGCCAGCAGTTACTCTTGGAGCCTGAGCACAGATACGCAGTATTTT. This translates into CASSYSWSLSTDTQYF.

This clonotype was counted ten times or more. The chain joins TRBV3-1 to TRBJ1-2; 8 nucleotides match TRBD1. The CDR3 spans 14 residues. Unmatched junction bases numbered 6, after V lost 5 bases and J lost 4 bases. Looked up from germline, CDR1 is LGHDT and CDR2 is YNNKEL (reference sequence). CDR3 in DNA: TGTGCCAGCAGCTTCGACAGGGGCTTCTATGGCTACACCTTC. As protein: CASSFDRGFYGYTF.

Many counts were recorded for this clonotype. The gene calls are TRBV7-9 and TRBJ2-4; the D gene is possibly TRBD1 (6 bases). The germline V gene has CDR1 SEHNR and CDR2 FQNEAQ (reference sequence). Between the trimmed V and J ends, which lost 4 bases and 0 bases, there was a span of 13 bases. The CDR3 covers 16 residues. The CDR3 DNA reads TGTGCCAGCAGCTCCGGACAGACTTTAGCCAAAAACATTCAGTACTTC. The encoded protein is CASSSGQTLAKNIQYF.

This chain connects TRBV28 to TRBJ1-6; unclear D gene. V gave up 6 bases and J gave up 10 bases, with 16 bases separating them. The CDR3 consists of 14 residues. Germline values: CDR1 MDHEN, CDR2 SYDVKM. The CDR3 bases are TGTGCCAGCAGCCCCACAGAGGGTAGGTCACCCCTCCACTTT. This sequence encodes CASSPTEGRSPLHF.

CDR3 nucleotide sequence: TGTGCCAGCAGCTCAGGACAGGGGGCGCCGGCAGATACGCAGTATTTT. This codes for CASSSGQGAPADTQYF. The J gene is TRBJ2-3, the V gene TRBV11-2, with 11 bases that match TRBD1. Germline-derived CDR1 and CDR2 are SGHAT and FQNNGV. This CDR3 comprises 16 residues. Trimming removed 4 bases from V and 4 bases from J; junction bases left unmatched: 7. The variable domain in full, with the rest retrieved from reference TRBV11-2 and TRBJ2-3, is EAGVAQSPRYKIIEKRQSVAFWCNPISGHATLYWYQQILGQGPKLLIQFQNNGVVDDSQLPKDRFSAERLKGVDSTLKIQPAKLEDSAVYLCASSSGQGAPADTQYFGPGTRLTVL.

In this sample, this clonotype turned up a few times. Here the CDR3 reads CVGLGANTGELFF. The CDR3 DNA reads TGCGTCGGGTTGGGAGCGAACACCGGGGAGCTGTTTTTT. This chain connects TRBV29-1 to TRBJ2-2; D perhaps matches TRBD2 (5 bases). The length of the CDR3 is 13 residues. Per the germline V gene, CDR1 is SQVTM and CDR2 is ANQGSEA.

This clonotype was seen at least ten times. This chain connects TRBV12-3 or TRBV12-4 to TRBJ2-1, with 12 bases fitting TRBD1. This CDR3 region has 14 residues. The V and J ends lost 6 bases and 9 bases, in that order; junction bases with no gene match: 6. This chain's CDR3 is CASRGQGARSEQFF. CDR3 in DNA: TGTGCCAGCAGGGGACAGGGGGCGCGGAGTGAGCAGTTCTTC.

On this clonotype: This may arise from a read error, as a much more abundant clone is one base away. The rearrangement links TRBV28 to TRBJ2-7; D might be TRBD1 or TRBD2, each matching 5 bases. Germline V CDR1 and CDR2: MDHEN, SYDVKM. The CDR3 runs 13 residues. Written as DNA, the CDR3 is TGTGTCGCAGACGGGACGGTCCCCTACGAGCAGTACGTC. This encodes CVADGTVPYEQYV.